The 26 T cell receptor beta chains presented below share a single source sample, sequenced in a study of blood T cell repertoires in COVID-19. Sequencing used immunoSEQ multiplex PCR; TCRdb keeps in-frame clones, though not all of them. The sample shows about 400,000 clones, roughly 86% of them seen only once. Sequencing was performed on PBMCs or T cells enriched from blood (not recorded which). These receptors were obtained from a man aged 35 to 55 in a cohort exposed to, infected with or recovered from COVID-19 (not recorded which).

The chain recombines TRBV29-1 with TRBJ1-3; 8 bases line up with TRBD1. The junction had 7 bases not matched to a gene; V was cut back by 0 bases and J by 0 bases. Germline CDR1 and CDR2: SQVTM and ANQGSEA. CDR3 size: 17 residues. In nucleotides, the CDR3 is TGCAGCGTTGAAGAAAGGGACAGGACGTTCTCTGGAAACACCATATATTTT. It yields the protein CSVEERDRTFSGNTIYF.

The V gene is TRBV24-1, the J gene TRBJ2-2; TRBD1 agrees at 10 bases. Losses at the gene ends were 7 bases for V and 0 bases for J; bases not matched to a gene: 7. The CDR3 consists of 17 residues. CDR1 and CDR2 (germline): KGHDR, SFDVKD. CDR3 nucleotide sequence: TGTGCCACCAGCCGACAGGGGGCCTTCGCGAACACCGGGGAGCTGTTTTTT. Translation: CATSRQGAFANTGELFF.

Regarding this clone: One end of the junction is discordant with germline, which a read error may explain. J is TRBJ2-7 and V is TRBV3-1 (or the pseudogene TRBV3-2); TRBD1 matches 11 bases. The CDR3 consists of 14 residues. CDR1 is LGHDT and CDR2 is YNNKEL in the germline V gene (reference sequence). In nucleotides, the CDR3 is TGTGCCAGCAGACAAGGACAGGGGGCAGGTGAGCAGTACTTC. Translated, it gives CASRQGQGAGEQYF.

The J gene is TRBJ1-5, the V gene TRBV5-8; D is possibly TRBD1 (6 bases). Trimming took off 0 bases at V and 7 bases at J, with 11 bases between the two ends. CDR3 length: 14 residues. Germline lookup yields CDR1 SGHTS and CDR2 YDEGEE. This CDR3 is CASSLAQGVQPQHF. In DNA, the CDR3 is TGTGCCAGCAGCTTGGCACAGGGAGTACAGCCCCAGCATTTT.

The chain is built from TRBV6-5 and TRBJ2-1, with 8 bases lining up with TRBD1. Germline V gives CDR1 MNHEY, CDR2 SVGAGI. CDR3 length: 15 residues. The J segment lost 0 bases and the V segment lost 9 bases, leaving 7 bases of the junction unmatched. The CDR3 is CASFAGTGSYNEQFF. CDR3 sequence (DNA): TGTGCCAGTTTCGCTGGGACAGGCTCCTACAATGAGCAGTTCTTC.

V and J are TRBV19 and TRBJ2-2; 7 bases map to TRBD2. This CDR3 spans 14 amino acids. Germline CDR1 is LNHDA and CDR2 is SQIVND (reference sequence). The trim removed 7 bases at V and 5 bases at J, leaving 7 bases unmatched. CDR3 nucleotide sequence: TGTGCCAGTATAGGGAGGGCACTTACCGGGGAGCTGTTTTTT. Translating gives CASIGRALTGELFF.

V usage is TRBV3-1 (or the pseudogene TRBV3-2) and J usage is TRBJ2-2, with 10 nucleotides matching TRBD2. The germline CDR1 and CDR2 sequences are LGHDT and YNNKEL (reference sequence). The CDR3 has 18 amino acids. V gave up 5 bases and J gave up 1 base; unmatched junction bases: 10. CDR3: CASSSQRRLAGNTGELFF. For the CDR3, the DNA is TGTGCCAGCAGCTCCCAAAGGCGACTAGCGGGGAACACCGGGGAGCTGTTTTTT.

The chain joins TRBV3-1 (or the pseudogene TRBV3-2) to TRBJ2-5; D gene uncertain. CDR1 is LGHDT, CDR2 YNNKEL, per germline (reference sequence). CDR3 length: 12 residues. Trimming removed 9 bases from V and 3 bases from J, with 11 bases in between. In DNA form, the CDR3 reads TGTGCCAGTAGACTGCGAGAAGAGACCCAGTACTTC. This codes for CASRLREETQYF.

The rearrangement uses TRBV7-8 and TRBJ1-5; 8 nucleotides line up with TRBD1. CDR3 size: 14 residues. The germline V gene encodes CDR1 SGHVS and CDR2 FQNEAQ. V lost 5 bases to trimming and J lost 2 bases; unmatched junction nucleotides: 2. Written as DNA, the CDR3 is TGTGCCAGCAGCCCGACAGGGGGCAATCAGCCCCAGCATTTT. This translates into CASSPTGGNQPQHF. The full variable domain, with the rest looked up from reference TRBV7-8 and TRBJ1-5, is GAGVSQSPRYKVAKRGQDVALRCDPISGHVSLFWYQQALGQGPEFLTYFQNEAQLDKSGLPSDRFFAERPEGSVSTLKIQRTQQEDSAVYLCASSPTGGNQPQHFGDGTRLSIL.

The chain joins TRBV6-5 to TRBJ2-3; 10 bases are a match to TRBD2. The CDR3 is 15 residues long. The V gene end was trimmed by 5 bases and the J gene end by 4 bases; junction bases not matched to a gene: 6. CDR1 and CDR2 from the germline V gene are MNHEY and SVGAGI. CDR3 residues: CASSPSSGSADTQYF. Here the CDR3 DNA reads TGTGCCAGCAGTCCCTCTAGCGGGAGCGCAGATACGCAGTATTTT.

The rearrangement uses TRBV7-2 and TRBJ2-5; the match to TRBD2 covers 8 bases. V lost 5 bases, J lost 1 base, and 9 bases stayed unmatched. Germline V gene lookup returns CDR1 SGHTA and CDR2 FQGNSA. The length of the CDR3 is 16 residues. The CDR3: CASSLSPTSGQETQYF. As DNA, the CDR3 is TGTGCCAGCAGCCTCTCCCCCACTAGCGGCCAAGAGACCCAGTACTTC.

This rearrangement joins TRBV5-6 to TRBJ1-1, with TRBD1 identical over 8 bases. The CDR3 runs 14 residues. Germline V lookup: CDR1 SGHDT, CDR2 YYEEEE. The junction had 2 bases not matched to a gene; V was cut back by 2 bases and J by 2 bases. The CDR3 sequence: CASSLGTGNTEAFF. The CDR3 bases are TGTGCCAGCAGCTTAGGGACAGGAAACACTGAAGCTTTCTTT.

Regarding this clone: This sample also contains other DNA sequences that code for the same CDR3. This chain joins TRBV5-1 and TRBJ2-1, with TRBD2 matching 12 bases. The ends lost 0 bases at V and 6 bases at J; junction bases unmatched: 4. The CDR3 contains 16 residues. The germline V gene encodes CDR1 SGHRS and CDR2 YFSETQ. The CDR3 spells CASSLGLAGGSNEQFF. The CDR3 DNA follows: TGCGCCAGCAGCTTGGGGCTAGCGGGAGGGAGCAATGAGCAGTTCTTC.

The chain has TRBV27 and TRBJ1-2; D gene ambiguous. CDR1 is MNHEY and CDR2 is SMNVEV in the germline V gene (reference sequence). Trimming left V 0 bases short and J 5 bases short, with 7 bases between. This CDR3 has 13 residues. CDR3: CASSLSGSYGYTF. In DNA, the CDR3 is TGTGCCAGCAGTTTATCTGGCTCTTATGGCTACACCTTC.

The chain links TRBV3-1 (or the pseudogene TRBV3-2) to TRBJ2-5, with D unclear. The CDR3 is made up of 15 amino acids. Trimming removed 1 base at V and 2 bases at J, with 11 bases between. Germline lookup yields CDR1 LGHDT and CDR2 YNNKEL (reference sequence). The DNA of the CDR3 is TGTGCCAGCAGCCAAGTGGCAACCCCGCAAGAGACCCAGTACTTC. Amino acid sequence: CASSQVATPQETQYF.

CDR3 in amino acids: CASSLPGLAGTTDTQYF. The DNA of the CDR3 is TGTGCCAGCAGCTTACCGGGACTAGCGGGAACGACAGATACGCAGTATTTT. This sequence joins TRBV5-4 and TRBJ2-3, with 13 positions matching TRBD2. Looked up from germline, CDR1 is SGHNT and CDR2 is YYREEE (reference sequence). This CDR3 comprises 17 residues. Germline trimming cut 2 bases from V and 3 bases from J; bases unmatched to any gene: 6.

This sequence joins TRBV14 and TRBJ2-1; 12 positions match TRBD2. The ends lost 4 bases at V and 6 bases at J; junction bases unmatched: 7. The CDR3 length is 16 residues. The germline V gene has CDR1 SGHDN and CDR2 FVKESK. CDR3 loop: CASSPLAGGGVNEQFF. The DNA for the CDR3 is TGTGCCAGCAGCCCTCTAGCGGGAGGGGGGGTCAATGAGCAGTTCTTC.

The CDR3 protein is CASGLVVSGSVYEQYF. CDR3 nucleotides: TGTGCTAGTGGTTTGGTCGTTAGCGGGAGTGTCTACGAGCAGTACTTC. The rearrangement links TRBV12-5 to TRBJ2-7, with 9 bases fitting TRBD2. Germline CDR1 LGHNT, CDR2 FRNRAP. This CDR3 contains 16 residues. Trimming removed 0 bases from V and 3 bases from J; junction bases left unmatched: 6.

Only one count was recorded for this clone. V gene TRBV6-5 combines with J gene TRBJ1-1; TRBD1 matches at 7 bases. The CDR3 has 15 residues. J gave up 2 bases and V 6 bases, and 9 bases lay outside the gene matches. CDR1 is MNHEY, CDR2 SVGAGI, per germline. CDR3 sequence: CASRVPGTANTEAFF. The CDR3 coding sequence is TGTGCCAGCAGAGTCCCCGGGACAGCCAACACTGAAGCTTTCTTT.

The chain joins TRBV2 to TRBJ1-3; possibly TRBD1 for D (6 bases). The CDR3 runs 12 residues. Germline CDR1 and CDR2: SNHLY and FYNNEI. V dropped 8 bases and J dropped 4 bases, with 9 bases sitting between them. This chain's CDR3 is CASRGAGNTIYF. DNA of the CDR3: TGTGCCAGCCGGGGGGCCGGAAACACCATATATTTT.

The chain joins TRBV11-3 to TRBJ2-7, with 11 nucleotides matching TRBD1. In germline, CDR1 is SGHNT, CDR2 YENEEA. Trimming took 5 bases from V and 4 from J; bases not matched to a gene: 7. CDR3 length: 15 amino acids. CDR3 sequence reads: CASSIGQGARYEQYF. The CDR3 DNA reads as TGTGCCAGCAGCATCGGACAGGGGGCGCGTTACGAGCAGTACTTC.

The gene calls are TRBV19 and TRBJ2-3; possibly TRBD1 for D (6 bases). Trimming stripped 4 bases from V and 0 bases from J, with 11 bases between. CDR1 and CDR2 from the germline V gene are LNHDA and SQIVND (reference sequence). The CDR3 contains 15 residues. CDR3: CASSKGDTSTDTQYF. CDR3 in DNA: TGTGCCAGTAGTAAGGGGGACACGAGCACAGATACGCAGTATTTT.

This clone was seen a single time. This rearrangement joins TRBV7-9 to TRBJ2-1; no firm D call. Germline assignment: CDR1 SEHNR and CDR2 FQNEAQ (reference sequence). The CDR3 is 13 amino acids. The V and J ends lost 2 bases and 2 bases respectively, with 4 bases between them. CDR3 sequence (DNA): TGTGCCAGCAGCTTATTAACCTACAATGAGCAGTTCTTC. Translated: CASSLLTYNEQFF.

The CDR3 nucleotides read TGTGCCAGCAGCCAACAAGGGCGGGGCACTGAAGCTTTCTTT. Translation gives CASSQQGRGTEAFF. The chain is built from TRBV7-9 and TRBJ1-1; no definite D call. The V gene lost 5 bases and the J gene lost 4 bases, with 14 bases spanning the gap. Germline V gene sequence: CDR1 SEHNR, CDR2 FQNEAQ (reference sequence). The CDR3 sequence is 14 residues long. The full variable domain, with the rest looked up from reference TRBV7-9 and TRBJ1-1, is DTGVSQNPRHKITKRGQNVTFRCDPISEHNRLYWYRQTLGQGPEFLTYFQNEAQLEKSRLLSDRFSAERPKGSFSTLEIQRTEQGDSAMYLCASSQQGRGTEAFFGQGTRLTVV.

This chain links TRBV4-1 with TRBJ1-5, with a possible D match to TRBD1 (5 bases). The length of the CDR3 is 15 residues. Germline CDR1 MGHRA, CDR2 YSYEKL. Trimming cost V 0 bases and J 4 bases, with 10 bases left between them. CDR3 sequence: CASSQDLQGNQPQHF. The CDR3 DNA follows: TGCGCCAGCAGCCAAGATTTGCAGGGTAATCAGCCCCAGCATTTT.

The V call is TRBV21-1, the J call TRBJ2-7; the D call of TRBD1 is as the table states it, not checked on the DNA. TRBV21-1 is a recognized pseudogene. This CDR3 has 21 amino acids. The CDR3: CASTTELHPNPGQSPNHEQYF. In DNA, the CDR3 is TGTGCCAGCACCACAGAACTTCACCCAAACCCGGGACAGAGTCCTAACCACGAGCAGTACTTC.